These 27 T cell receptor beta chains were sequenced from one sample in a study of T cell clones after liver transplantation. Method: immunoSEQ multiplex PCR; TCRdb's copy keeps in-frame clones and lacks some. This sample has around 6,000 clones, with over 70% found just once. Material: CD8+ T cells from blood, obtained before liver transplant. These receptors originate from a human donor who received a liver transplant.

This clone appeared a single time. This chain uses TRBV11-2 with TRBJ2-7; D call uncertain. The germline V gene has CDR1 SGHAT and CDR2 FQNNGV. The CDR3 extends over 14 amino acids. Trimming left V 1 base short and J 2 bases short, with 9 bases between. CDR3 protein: CASSLAPAPYEQYF. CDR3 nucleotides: TGTGCCAGCAGCTTAGCCCCGGCACCCTACGAGCAGTACTTC.

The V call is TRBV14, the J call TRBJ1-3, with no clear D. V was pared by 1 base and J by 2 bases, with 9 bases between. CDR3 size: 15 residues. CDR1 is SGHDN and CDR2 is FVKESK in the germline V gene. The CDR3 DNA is TGTGCCAGCAGCCAAGTTTCAGCCACTGGAAACACCATATATTTT. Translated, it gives CASSQVSATGNTIYF.

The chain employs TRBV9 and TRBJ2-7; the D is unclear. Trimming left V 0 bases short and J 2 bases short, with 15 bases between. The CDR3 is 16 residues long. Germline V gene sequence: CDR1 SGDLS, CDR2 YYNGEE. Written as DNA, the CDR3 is TGTGCCAGCAGCGTAGCTGGTCCCTACGGCGCCTACGAGCAGTACTTC. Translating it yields CASSVAGPYGAYEQYF.

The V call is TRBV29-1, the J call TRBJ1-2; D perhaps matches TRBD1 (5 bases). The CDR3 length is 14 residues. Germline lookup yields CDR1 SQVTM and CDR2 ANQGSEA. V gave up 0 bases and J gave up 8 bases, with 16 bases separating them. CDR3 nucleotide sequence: TGCAGCGTTGAAGATAGCCGGGGCCCGGGGGGCTACACCTTC. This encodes CSVEDSRGPGGYTF.

This CDR3 is CASSFRSVSYEQYF. CDR3 DNA sequence: TGTGCCAGCAGCTTCAGGTCGGTCTCCTACGAGCAGTACTTC. This chain joins TRBV5-6 and TRBJ2-7; D gene ambiguous. V lost 2 bases to trimming and J lost 0 bases, with 9 bases between them. CDR3 length: 14 amino acids. The germline V gene has CDR1 SGHDT and CDR2 YYEEEE.

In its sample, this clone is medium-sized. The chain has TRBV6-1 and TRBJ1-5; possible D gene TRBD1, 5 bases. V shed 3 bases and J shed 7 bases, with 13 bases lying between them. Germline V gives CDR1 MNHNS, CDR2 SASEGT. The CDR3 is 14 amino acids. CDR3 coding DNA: TGTGCCAGCAGTGACTGGGGGAATTACCAGCCCCAGCATTTT. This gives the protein CASSDWGNYQPQHF.

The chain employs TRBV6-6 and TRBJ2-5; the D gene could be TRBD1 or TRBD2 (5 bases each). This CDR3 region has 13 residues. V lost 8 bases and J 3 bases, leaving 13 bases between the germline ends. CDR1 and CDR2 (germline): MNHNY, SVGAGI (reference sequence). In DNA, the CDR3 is TGTGCCAGCTCCACGGGGCGGGAAGAGACCCAGTACTTC. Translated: CASSTGREETQYF.

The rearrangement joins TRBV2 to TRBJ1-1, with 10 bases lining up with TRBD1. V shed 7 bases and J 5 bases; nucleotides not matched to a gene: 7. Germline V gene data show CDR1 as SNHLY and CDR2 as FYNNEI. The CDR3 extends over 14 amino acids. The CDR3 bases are TGTGCCAGCACTCCGGGACAGGGGTGGACTGAAGCTTTCTTT. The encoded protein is CASTPGQGWTEAFF.

The DNA for the CDR3 is TGTGCCAGCAGCGTCGGCTACAATGAGCAGTTCTTC. This translates into CASSVGYNEQFF. The chain combines TRBV9 with TRBJ2-1, with D unclear. This CDR3 contains 12 residues. From germline, CDR1 is SGDLS and CDR2 YYNGEE. V shed 2 bases and J shed 3 bases, with 3 bases lying between them.

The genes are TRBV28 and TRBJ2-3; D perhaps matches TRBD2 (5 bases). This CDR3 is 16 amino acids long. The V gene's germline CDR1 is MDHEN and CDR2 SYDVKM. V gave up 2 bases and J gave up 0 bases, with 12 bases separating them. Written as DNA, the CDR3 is TGTGCCAGCAGTTTAGAGCTAGCCACTAGCACAGATACGCAGTATTTT. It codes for CASSLELATSTDTQYF. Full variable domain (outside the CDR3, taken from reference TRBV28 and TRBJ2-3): DVKVTQSSRYLVKRTGEKVFLECVQDMDHENMFWYRQDPGLGLRLIYFSYDVKMKEKGDIPEGYSVSREKKERFSLILESASTNQTSMYLCASSLELATSTDTQYFGPGTRLTVL.

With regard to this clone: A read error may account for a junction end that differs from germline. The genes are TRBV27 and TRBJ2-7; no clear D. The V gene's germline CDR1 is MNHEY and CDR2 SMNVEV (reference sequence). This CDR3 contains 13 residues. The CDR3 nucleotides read TGTGCCAGCAGTTTATCGAGCAACTACGAGCGGTACTTC. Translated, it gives CASSLSSNYERYF.

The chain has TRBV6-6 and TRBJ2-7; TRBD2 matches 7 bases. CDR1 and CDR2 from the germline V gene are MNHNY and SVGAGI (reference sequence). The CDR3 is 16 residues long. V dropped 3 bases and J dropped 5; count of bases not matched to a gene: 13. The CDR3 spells CASSYPPGGIVDEQYF. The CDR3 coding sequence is TGTGCCAGCAGTTATCCTCCCGGGGGGATAGTCGACGAGCAGTACTTC.

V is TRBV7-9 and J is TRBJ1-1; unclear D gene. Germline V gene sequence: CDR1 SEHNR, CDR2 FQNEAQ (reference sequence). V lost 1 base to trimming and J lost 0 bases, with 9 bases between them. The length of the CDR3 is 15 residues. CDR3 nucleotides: TGTGCCAGCAGCTTAGTCGAAGGGTTGAACACTGAAGCTTTCTTT. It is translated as CASSLVEGLNTEAFF.

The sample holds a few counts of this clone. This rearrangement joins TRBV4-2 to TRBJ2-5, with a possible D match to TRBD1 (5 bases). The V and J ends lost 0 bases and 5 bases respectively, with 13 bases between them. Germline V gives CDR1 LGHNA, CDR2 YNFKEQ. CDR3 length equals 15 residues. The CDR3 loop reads CASSQEWGFSETQYF. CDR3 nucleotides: TGTGCCAGCAGCCAAGAGTGGGGCTTCTCGGAGACCCAGTACTTC.

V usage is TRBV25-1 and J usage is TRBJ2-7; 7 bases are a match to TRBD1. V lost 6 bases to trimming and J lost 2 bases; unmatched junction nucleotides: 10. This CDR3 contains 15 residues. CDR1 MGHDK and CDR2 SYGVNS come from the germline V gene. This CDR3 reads CASSSGTAFPYEQYF. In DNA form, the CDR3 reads TGTGCCAGCAGCTCCGGGACAGCCTTCCCCTACGAGCAGTACTTC.

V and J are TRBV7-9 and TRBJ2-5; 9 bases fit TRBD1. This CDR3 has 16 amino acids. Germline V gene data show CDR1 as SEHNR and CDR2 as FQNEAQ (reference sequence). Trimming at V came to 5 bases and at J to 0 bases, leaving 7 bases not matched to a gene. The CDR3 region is CASSPDRGLYQETQYF. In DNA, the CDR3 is TGTGCCAGCAGCCCGGACAGGGGATTATACCAAGAGACCCAGTACTTC.

The CDR3 sequence: CASSLDPGTGNNEQFF. The CDR3 bases are TGTGCCAGCAGCTTAGATCCCGGGACAGGGAACAATGAGCAGTTCTTC. The gene calls are TRBV11-3 and TRBJ2-1; 9 bases are a match to TRBD1. This CDR3 is built from 16 residues. The V gene end was trimmed by 0 bases and the J gene end by 5 bases; junction bases not matched to a gene: 5. Germline loops: CDR1 SGHNT, CDR2 YENEEA.

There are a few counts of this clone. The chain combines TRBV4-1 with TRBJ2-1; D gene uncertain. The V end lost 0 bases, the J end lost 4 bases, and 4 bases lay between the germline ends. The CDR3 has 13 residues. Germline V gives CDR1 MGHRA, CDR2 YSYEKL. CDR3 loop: CASSQESYNEQFF. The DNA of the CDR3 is TGCGCCAGCAGCCAAGAATCGTACAATGAGCAGTTCTTC.

The CDR3 here is CASSLVVGDPQFF. The CDR3 DNA sequence: TGTGCCAGCAGCTTAGTTGTCGGGGACCCTCAGTTCTTC. The V call is TRBV7-6, the J call TRBJ2-1; D could derive from TRBD1 or TRBD2 (5 bases each). V was clipped by 1 base and J by 13 bases, with 14 bases between them. This CDR3 spans 13 amino acids. Germline V gives CDR1 SGHVS, CDR2 FNYEAQ.

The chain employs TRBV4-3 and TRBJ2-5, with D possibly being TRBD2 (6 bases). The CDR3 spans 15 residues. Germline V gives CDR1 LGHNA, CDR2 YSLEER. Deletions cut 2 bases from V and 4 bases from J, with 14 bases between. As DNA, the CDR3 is TGCGCCAGCAGCCAAAAGGACTACCGAGGAGAGACCCAGTACTTC. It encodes CASSQKDYRGETQYF.

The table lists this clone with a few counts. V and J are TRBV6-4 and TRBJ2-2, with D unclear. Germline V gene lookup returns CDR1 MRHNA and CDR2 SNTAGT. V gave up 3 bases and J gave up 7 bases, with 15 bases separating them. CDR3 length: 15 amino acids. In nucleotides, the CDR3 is TGTGCCAGCAGTGAAACGGGTTCCTCGGGCGGGGAGCTGTTTTTT. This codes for CASSETGSSGGELFF.

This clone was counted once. CDR3 sequence: CASSLVWRQTKKTQYF. Written as DNA, the CDR3 is TGTGCCAGCAGCTTAGTTTGGAGACAGACCAAGAAGACCCAGTACTTC. V usage is TRBV11-3 and J usage is TRBJ2-5; maybe TRBD1 (5 bases). V was clipped by 1 base and J by 6 bases, with 18 bases between them. The CDR3 covers 16 residues. Germline CDR1 SGHNT, CDR2 YENEEA.

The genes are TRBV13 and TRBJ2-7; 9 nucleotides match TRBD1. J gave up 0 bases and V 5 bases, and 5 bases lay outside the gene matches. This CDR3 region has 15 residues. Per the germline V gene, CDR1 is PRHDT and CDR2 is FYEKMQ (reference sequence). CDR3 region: CASSGRDRASYEQYF. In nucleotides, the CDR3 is TGTGCCAGCAGCGGCCGGGACAGGGCCTCCTACGAGCAGTACTTC.

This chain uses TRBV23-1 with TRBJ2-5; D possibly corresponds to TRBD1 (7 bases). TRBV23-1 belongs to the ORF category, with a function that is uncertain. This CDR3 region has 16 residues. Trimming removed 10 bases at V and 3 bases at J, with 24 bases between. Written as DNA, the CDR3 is TGCGCCACCCCCGTCGGGGCAGGGGGAGGAAAAGAGACCCAGTACTTC. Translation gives CATPVGAGGGKETQYF.

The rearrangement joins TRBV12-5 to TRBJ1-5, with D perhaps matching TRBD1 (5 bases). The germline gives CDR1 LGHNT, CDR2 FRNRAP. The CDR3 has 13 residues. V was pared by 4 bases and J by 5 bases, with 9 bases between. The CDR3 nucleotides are TGTGCTAGTGGTTGGGGGTTGTATCAGCCCCAGCATTTT. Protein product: CASGWGLYQPQHF. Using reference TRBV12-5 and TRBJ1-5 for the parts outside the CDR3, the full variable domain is DARVTQTPRHKVTEMGQEVTMRCQPILGHNTVFWYRQTMMQGLELLAYFRNRAPLDDSGMPKDRFSAEMPDATLATLKIQPSEPRDSAVYFCASGWGLYQPQHFGDGTRLSIL.

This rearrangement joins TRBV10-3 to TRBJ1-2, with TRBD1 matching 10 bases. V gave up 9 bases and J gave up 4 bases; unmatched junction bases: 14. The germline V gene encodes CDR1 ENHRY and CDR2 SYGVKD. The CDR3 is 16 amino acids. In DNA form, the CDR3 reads TGTGCCATAGCCGCCGGGACAGGGGCGAATAGCTATGGCTACACCTTC. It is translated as CAIAAGTGANSYGYTF.

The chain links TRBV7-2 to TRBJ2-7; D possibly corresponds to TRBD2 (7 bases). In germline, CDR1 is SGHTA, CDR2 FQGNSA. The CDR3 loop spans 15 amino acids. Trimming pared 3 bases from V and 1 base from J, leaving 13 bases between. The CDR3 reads CASSFWEGVSYEQYF. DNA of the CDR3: TGTGCCAGCAGCTTCTGGGAGGGGGTTTCCTACGAGCAGTACTTC.